This TCR beta chain was recorded in a study of T cells in Graves' hyperthyroidism and ophthalmopathy. Study-wide context: Peripheral blood was taken when the disease was first diagnosed, before any treatment began.

This clonotype was detected many times. Its antigen is not known. There were TCR beta CDR3 regions amplified from RNA transcripts. First-round RT-PCR with HTBI primers amplified the TCR CDR3 region. TCRdb reprocessed the multiplex PCR reads via MiXCR and lists one record per CDR3 protein. The sample lists about 250,000 distinct CDR3 sequences, more than 20% occurring once. Study-level results: Ophthalmopathy, as predicted by the model, came a median 6.5 months after the prediction.

Germline V lookup: CDR1 SGHRS, CDR2 YFSETQ. The CDR3 has 15 amino acids. With 0 bases removed from V and 0 bases from J, the gap between germline ends came to 9 bases. The PBMCs were taken from about 9.7 ml of fresh peripheral blood. Sequencing used blood. J is TRBJ2-5 and V is TRBV5-1, with no clear D. This sequence was found in a woman aged 40 to 49 with Graves' ophthalmopathy. DNA of the CDR3: TGCGCCAGCAGCTTGGCCAGCCCGTACCAAGAGACCCAGTACTTC. It codes for CASSLASPYQETQYF. Together with reference TRBV5-1 and TRBJ2-5, the CDR3 gives the full variable domain: KAGVTQTPRYLIKTRGQQVTLSCSPISGHRSVSWYQQTPGQGLQFLFEYFSETQRNKGNFPGRFSGRQFSNSRSEMNVSTLELGDSALYLCASSLASPYQETQYFGPGTRLLVL.